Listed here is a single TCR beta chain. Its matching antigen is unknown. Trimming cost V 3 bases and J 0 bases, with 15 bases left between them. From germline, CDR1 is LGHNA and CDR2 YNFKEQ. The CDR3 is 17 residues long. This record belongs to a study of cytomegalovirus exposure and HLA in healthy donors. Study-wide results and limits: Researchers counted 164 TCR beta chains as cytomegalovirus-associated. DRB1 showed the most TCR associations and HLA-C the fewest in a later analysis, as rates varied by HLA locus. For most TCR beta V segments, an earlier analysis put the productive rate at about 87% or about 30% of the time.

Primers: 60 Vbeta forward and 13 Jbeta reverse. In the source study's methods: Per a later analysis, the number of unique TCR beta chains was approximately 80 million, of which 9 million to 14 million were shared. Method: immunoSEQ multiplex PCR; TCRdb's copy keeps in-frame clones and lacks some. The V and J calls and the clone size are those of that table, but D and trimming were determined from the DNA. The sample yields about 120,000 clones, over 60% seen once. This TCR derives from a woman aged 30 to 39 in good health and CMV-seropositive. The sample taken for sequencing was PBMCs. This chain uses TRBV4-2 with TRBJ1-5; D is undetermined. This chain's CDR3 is CASSQGLTDYSNQPQHF. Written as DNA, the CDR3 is TGTGCCAGCAGCCAGGGCTTGACGGATTATAGCAATCAGCCCCAGCATTTT.